This T cell receptor (beta chain) is from a study of blood T cells in healthy people across ages. A J-beta primer mix and a sample-barcoded 5' primer were used in a second PCR of roughly 6 to 12 cycles. TCRdb called the 5' RACE reads again in MiXCR, with one record for every CDR3 protein. Counted here are about 970,000 distinct CDR3 sequences, 51% occurring once; the ten biggest clones make up about 22%. CDR3 length equals 15 residues. V was trimmed by 9 bases and J by 2 bases, leaving 14 bases between them. Germline V CDR1 and CDR2: LNHDA, SQIVND (reference sequence). In the case of this clonotype: Its specificity is unknown.

Study-wide points: Unsorted PBMCs ruled out conclusive naive versus antigen-experienced comparison. In long-lived donors, naive CD4+ cell counts and diversity exceeded those of aged donors.

Material: blood. V is TRBV19 and J is TRBJ2-6, with no clear D. The receptor was derived from a woman aged 55-70 years in good health. CDR3 amino acids: CARTTRQPGANVLTF. For the CDR3, the DNA is TGTGCCAGGACCACCCGTCAACCTGGGGCCAACGTCCTGACTTTC.